Listed here are 3 T cell receptor beta chains from one sample, sequenced in a study of shared clonotypes between healthy human individuals. Sequencing used immunoSEQ multiplex PCR; TCRdb keeps in-frame clones, though not all of them. The sample holds fewer than 3 million clones, around 92% seen once. What was sequenced was naive CD4+ T cells from PBMCs. Subset specified: CD45RA+ positively selected. The receptor set was obtained from a man between 18 and 35 years old in good health. Some clones in this sample may be carry-over from other donors' samples.

The chain combines TRBV7-9 with TRBJ2-2, with 10 bases identical to TRBD2. Germline lookup yields CDR1 SEHNR and CDR2 FQNEAQ (reference sequence). This CDR3 is 17 amino acids long. The ends lost 5 bases at V and 1 base at J; junction bases unmatched: 7. The CDR3 sequence is CASSRPTSGVNTGELFF. Written as DNA, the CDR3 is TGTGCCAGCAGCCGCCCTACTAGCGGGGTGAACACCGGGGAGCTGTTTTTT.

Regarding this clone: This sample includes further DNA sequences coding for the same CDR3. This sequence joins TRBV27 and TRBJ2-3, with 7 bases identical to TRBD2. The CDR3 spans 11 residues. Trimming cost V 6 bases and J 6 bases; bases outside gene matches: 0. Germline-derived CDR1 and CDR2 are MNHEY and SMNVEV (reference sequence). The CDR3, as DNA: TGTGCCAGCAGGGGGGGGGATACGCAGTATTTT. Translation: CASRGGDTQYF.

The J gene is TRBJ2-3, the V gene TRBV5-1; maybe TRBD1 (6 bases). Deletions cut 2 bases from V and 5 bases from J, with 12 bases between. This CDR3 spans 14 amino acids. The germline gives CDR1 SGHRS, CDR2 YFSETQ. As DNA, the CDR3 is TGCGCCAGCAGCTTCGAGGGGGATGGAGATACGCAGTATTTT. Amino acid sequence: CASSFEGDGDTQYF.